A selection of T cell receptor beta chains follows, all from one sample in a study of blood T cell repertoires in COVID-19. The table came from immunoSEQ multiplex PCR; TCRdb's copy has only in-frame clones and leaves some out. The table shows tens of thousands of clones, with more than 70% occurring only once. Sequencing was carried out using peripheral blood. Receptors were obtained from a human donor in a cohort sampled during active COVID-19. Both conserved end residues are part of each CDR3. Expanded clones are given a class, and other clones once, few, many or no size at all.

v_gene,j_gene,abundance,CDR3aa
TRBV19,TRBJ2-5,.,CASSRTGVETQYF
TRBV5-4,TRBJ1-2,.,CASSPGQGAGANYGYTF
TRBV9,TRBJ1-3,.,CASSPQPGTVGNTIYF
TRBV15,TRBJ2-1,.,CATSRPTGQGFDEQFF
TRBV5-1,TRBJ1-1,few,CASSLEANTEAFF
TRBV7-2,TRBJ2-3,.,CASSTGGVDTQYF
TRBV14,TRBJ1-6,.,CASSPRTGLDSPLHF
TRBV18,TRBJ1-5,.,CASSTFEGGNQPQHF
TRBV7-2,TRBJ1-5,.,CASSLVLQRPQPQHF
TRBV12-5,TRBJ2-1,.,CASGLGTGGDEQFF
TRBV2,TRBJ2-5,.,CASKPGLPLETQYF
TRBV7-8,TRBJ2-7,.,CASSLRTGGRYF
TRBV5-1,TRBJ1-4,.,CASSLLSSVATNEKLFF
TRBV7-2,TRBJ2-7,.,CASSLAAGGAPYEQYF
TRBV27,TRBJ1-5,.,CASSASRQGSQPQHF
TRBV19,TRBJ2-3,once,CASSATFTRTDTQYF
TRBV10-3,TRBJ2-5,.,CAIKRAGVGETQYF
TRBV18,TRBJ2-5,once,CASSPLRGGETQYF
TRBV5-4,TRBJ2-7,.,CASSTGTGVTYEQYF
TRBV6-5,TRBJ1-1,.,CASSPGTGILYEAFF
TRBV11-2,TRBJ1-6,.,CASSLGGAPAYSYNSPLHF
TRBV27,TRBJ1-4,.,CASTGSGVNEKLFF
TRBV14,TRBJ2-3,.,CASSQLAGRTTDTQYF